This T cell receptor (beta chain) is drawn from a study of T cells expressing NK-cell markers. TCRdb reprocessed the 5' RACE reads, keeping one entry per CDR3 protein, no DNA. The repertoire table contains about 380,000 distinct CDR3 sequences. This CDR3 spans 16 amino acids. The chain combines TRBV23-1 with TRBJ2-5; TCRdb's D call, TRBD2, is unchecked because there is no DNA. TRBV23-1 is annotated as an ORF whose role is uncertain. What was sequenced was blood T cells: a sorted CD56 or NKG2C T cell subset, CD4+ or CD8+ T cells, or bulk PBMC T cells (not recorded which). The TCR comes from a man between 18 and 69 years old in good health. This CDR3 is CASKPPPWGTQETQYF.